The clone carrying this T cell receptor beta chain showed up just once. One end of the junction fails to match germline, which may point to a read error. A minimum of 6 micrograms of total RNA was extracted per sample. The data were taken from a study of blood T cells in healthy people across ages. Primers used in a second PCR of about 6 to 12 cycles were a sample-barcoded 5' primer and a J-beta primer mix. Each cDNA was tagged by a template-switch adaptor containing 12 random nucleotides. Each CDR3 protein gets one entry after TCRdb re-called the 5' RACE reads with MiXCR. The data contain around 1.7 million distinct CDR3 sequences, roughly 30% of them singletons. The sequenced sample consisted of blood. The receptor was derived from a woman between 25 and 40 years old in good health.

CDR3 sequence (DNA): TGCGGTGCTAGAGGATACAGGGGGGAGACCCAGTACTTC. Residues: CGARGYRGETQYF. The V call is TRBV20-1, the J call TRBJ2-5; 8 positions agree with TRBD1. Germline lookup yields CDR1 DFQATT and CDR2 SNEGSKA (reference sequence). The CDR3 consists of 13 residues.